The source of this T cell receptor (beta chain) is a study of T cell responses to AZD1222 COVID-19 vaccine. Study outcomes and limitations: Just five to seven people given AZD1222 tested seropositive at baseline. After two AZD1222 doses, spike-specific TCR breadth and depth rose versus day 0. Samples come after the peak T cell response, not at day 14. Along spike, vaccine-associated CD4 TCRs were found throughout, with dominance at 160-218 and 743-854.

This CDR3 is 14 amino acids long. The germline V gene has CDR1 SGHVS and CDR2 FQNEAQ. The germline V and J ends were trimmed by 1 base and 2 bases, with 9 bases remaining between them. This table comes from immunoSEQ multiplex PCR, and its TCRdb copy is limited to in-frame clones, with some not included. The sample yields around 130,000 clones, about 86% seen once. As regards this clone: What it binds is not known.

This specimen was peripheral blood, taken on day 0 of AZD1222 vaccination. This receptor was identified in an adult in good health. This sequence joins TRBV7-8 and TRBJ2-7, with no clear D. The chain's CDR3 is CASSLGPTAYEQYF. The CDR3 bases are TGTGCCAGCAGCTTAGGTCCCACGGCCTACGAGCAGTACTTC.